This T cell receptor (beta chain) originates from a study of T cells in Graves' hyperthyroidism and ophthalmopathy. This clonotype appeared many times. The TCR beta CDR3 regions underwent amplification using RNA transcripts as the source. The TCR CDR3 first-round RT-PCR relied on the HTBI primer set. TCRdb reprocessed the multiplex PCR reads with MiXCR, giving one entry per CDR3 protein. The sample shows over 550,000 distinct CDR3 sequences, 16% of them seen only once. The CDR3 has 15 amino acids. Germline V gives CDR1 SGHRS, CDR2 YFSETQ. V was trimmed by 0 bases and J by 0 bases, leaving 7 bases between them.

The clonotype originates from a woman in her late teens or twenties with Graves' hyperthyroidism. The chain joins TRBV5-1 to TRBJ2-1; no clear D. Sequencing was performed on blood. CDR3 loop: CASSLALSSYNEQFF. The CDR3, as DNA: TGCGCCAGCAGCTTGGCGCTCAGCTCCTACAATGAGCAGTTCTTC. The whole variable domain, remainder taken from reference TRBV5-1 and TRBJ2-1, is KAGVTQTPRYLIKTRGQQVTLSCSPISGHRSVSWYQQTPGQGLQFLFEYFSETQRNKGNFPGRFSGRQFSNSRSEMNVSTLELGDSALYLCASSLALSSYNEQFFGPGTRLTVL.